This TCR beta chain was retrieved from a study of blood T cell repertoires in COVID-19. Across the study: Material from acute and convalescent COVID-19 was sourced from the United States, Italy and Spain.

In the original processing: Reference gene primer amplification gave nucleated cell count estimates. Profiling relied on immunoSEQ multiplex PCR, and the TCRdb table lists in-frame clones only, not all of them. The V and J calls and the clone size are those of that table, but D and trimming were determined from the DNA. Of approximately 300,000 clones in the sample, approximately 83% are singletons; the top ten hold 15% to 17%. CDR1 and CDR2 (germline): SGDLS, YYNGEE. The length of the CDR3 is 16 residues. V was pared by 2 bases and J by 6 bases, with 5 bases of the junction left unmatched. Patients of the Seattle cohort, enrolled during active infection, were followed longitudinally.

The sequence was obtained from an older person with COVID-19, enrolled during active disease. Material: peripheral blood. This chain joins TRBV9 and TRBJ1-6, with 10 bases that match TRBD1. The CDR3 sequence: CASSVGQGVTNSPLHF. The CDR3 nucleotides are TGTGCCAGCAGCGTCGGACAGGGGGTTACTAATTCACCCCTCCACTTT. Supplemented by reference TRBV9 and TRBJ1-6, the full variable domain reads DSGVTQTPKHLITATGQRVTLRCSPRSGDLSVYWYQQSLDQGLQFLIQYYNGEERAKGNILERFSAQQFPDLHSELNLSSLELGDSALYFCASSVGQGVTNSPLHFGNGTRLTVT.